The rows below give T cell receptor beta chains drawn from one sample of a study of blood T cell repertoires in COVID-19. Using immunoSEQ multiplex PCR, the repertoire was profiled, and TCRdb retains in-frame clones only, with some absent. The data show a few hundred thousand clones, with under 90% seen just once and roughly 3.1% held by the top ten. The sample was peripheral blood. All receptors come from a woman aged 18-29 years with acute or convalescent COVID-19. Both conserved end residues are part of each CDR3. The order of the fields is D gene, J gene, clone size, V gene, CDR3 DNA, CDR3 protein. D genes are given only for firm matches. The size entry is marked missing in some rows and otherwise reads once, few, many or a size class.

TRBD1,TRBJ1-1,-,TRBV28,TGTGCCAGCGGAACAGGGGGCGGGAACACTGAAGCTTTCTTT,CASGTGGGNTEAFF
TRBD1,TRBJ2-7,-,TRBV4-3,TGCGCCAGCAGCCAAGATTTGAGCCGGGACAGGGAACCCTACGAGCAGTACTTC,CASSQDLSRDREPYEQYF
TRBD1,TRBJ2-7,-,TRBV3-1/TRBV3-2,TGTGCCAGCAGCCCATACCGACAGGGACAAGTTTTGGTCGAGCAGTACTTC,CASSPYRQGQVLVEQYF
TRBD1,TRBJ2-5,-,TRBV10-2,TGCGCCAGCACCCAGGGACAGGCCTGGGAGACCCAGTACTTC,CASTQGQAWETQYF
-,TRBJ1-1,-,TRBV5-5,TGTGCCAGCAGCCCACAGGTCAACACTGAAGCTTTCTTT,CASSPQVNTEAFF
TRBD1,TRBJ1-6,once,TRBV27,TGTGCCAGCAGTTTATACGGGGGGGGACAGGGGACTTCACCCCTCCACTTT,CASSLYGGGQGTSPLHF
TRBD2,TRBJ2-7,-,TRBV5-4,TGTGCCAGCAGCGTTAAATGGACTAGCGGTTACTCCTACGAGCAGTACTTC,CASSVKWTSGYSYEQYF
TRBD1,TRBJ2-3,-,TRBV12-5,TGTGCTAGTGTTCTGACAGGGGGGGCCACAGATACGCAGTATTTT,CASVLTGGATDTQYF
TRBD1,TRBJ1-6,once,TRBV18,TGTGCCAGCTCACAGGACAGGGTTAATTCACCCCTCCACTTT,CASSQDRVNSPLHF
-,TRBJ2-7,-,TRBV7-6,TGTGCCAGCAGCCCGGAGGTAGGCAACTCCTACGAGCAGTACTTC,CASSPEVGNSYEQYF
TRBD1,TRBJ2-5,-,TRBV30,TGTGCCTGGAGCCACGGGACAGGGGGCAGAGAGACCCAGTACTTC,CAWSHGTGGRETQYF
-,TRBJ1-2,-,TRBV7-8,TGTGCCAGCAGCTTAACGGGATATGTGGACTATGGCTACACCTTC,CASSLTGYVDYGYTF
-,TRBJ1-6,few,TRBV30,TGTGCCTGGTCCGGGGTTCGACGATCACCCCTCCACTTT,CAWSGVRRSPLHF
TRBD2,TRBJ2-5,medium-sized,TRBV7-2,TGTGCCAGCAGCTTGGGGACTAGAGTGGGAGAGACCCAGTACTTC,CASSLGTRVGETQYF
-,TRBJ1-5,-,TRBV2,TGTGCCAGCAGTTTACTGGCGGCCGGCGGCAATCAGCCCCAGCATTTT,CASSLLAAGGNQPQHF
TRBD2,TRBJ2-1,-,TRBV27,TGTGCCAGCAGTTTAGCGGGAGCGGGGAATGAGCAGTTCTTC,CASSLAGAGNEQFF
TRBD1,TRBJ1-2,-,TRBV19,TGTGCCAGTAGGGCCGGGACAGGGGAGTCCCGCTACACCTTC,CASRAGTGESRYTF
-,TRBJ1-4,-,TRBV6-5,TGTGCCAGCGCACAGCTGCGTGAAAAACTGTTTTTT,CASAQLREKLFF
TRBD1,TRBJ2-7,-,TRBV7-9,TGTGCCAGCAGCCCCAGCCGACAGGGGCCCTACGAGCAGTACTTC,CASSPSRQGPYEQYF
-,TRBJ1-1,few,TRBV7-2,TGTGCCAGCAGCTTAGTTGAGAGGACTGAAGCTTTCTTT,CASSLVERTEAFF
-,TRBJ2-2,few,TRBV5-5,TGTGCCAGCAGCTTGGGGTCAGGATGGACCGGGGAGCTGTTTTTT,CASSLGSGWTGELFF
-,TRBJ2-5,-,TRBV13,TGTGCCAGCAGCCACAGGGTTCAAGAGACCCAGTACTTC,CASSHRVQETQYF
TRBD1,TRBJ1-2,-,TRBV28,TGTGCCAGCAGTCCCGTGGGACAGACACTTTCCAGCTACACCTTC,CASSPVGQTLSSYTF
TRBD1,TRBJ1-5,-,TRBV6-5,TGTGCCAGCAGCCGTACAGGGGGCGGCAATCAGCCCCAGCATTTT,CASSRTGGGNQPQHF
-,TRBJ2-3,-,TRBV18,TGTGCCAGCTCACGGCTGACTGGGCGGGACGGGGATACGCAGTATTTT,CASSRLTGRDGDTQYF
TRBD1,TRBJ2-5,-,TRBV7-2,TGTGCCAGCAGCTCCGGGACAGGGTTGCGAGTGACCCAGTACTTC,CASSSGTGLRVTQYF
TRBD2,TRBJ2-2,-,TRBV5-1,TGCGCCAGCAGCTTAGGACATGGACTAGCGGTTTCCGGGGAGCTGTTTTTT,CASSLGHGLAVSGELFF
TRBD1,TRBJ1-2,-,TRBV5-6,TGTGCCAGCAGCTTGGGGGGACAGGGGGCCTATGGCTACACCTTC,CASSLGGQGAYGYTF
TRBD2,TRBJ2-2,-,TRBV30,TGTGCCTGGTCTAGCGGGAGTATCGGCGGGGAGCTGTTTTTT,CAWSSGSIGGELFF
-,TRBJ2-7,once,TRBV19,TGTGCCAGTAGCCTAGTCTTATTATACGAGCAGTACTTC,CASSLVLLYEQYF
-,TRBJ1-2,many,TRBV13,TGTGCCAGCAGCTTAGAAGGGGATGGCTACACCTTC,CASSLEGDGYTF
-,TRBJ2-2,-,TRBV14,TGTGCCAGCAGCCGAGGCAGGGTGGCCGGGGAGCTGTTTTTT,CASSRGRVAGELFF
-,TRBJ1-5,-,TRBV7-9,TGTGCCAGCAGCGACAGGATCGGTGATAATCCGCCCCAGCATTTT,CASSDRIGDNPPQHF
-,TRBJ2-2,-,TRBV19,TGTGCCAGTAGTATCGGCGGGGACGGCGGGGAGCTGTTTTTT,CASSIGGDGGELFF
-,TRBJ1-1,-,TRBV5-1,TGCGCCAGCAGCCCCAGGGTCAAGAACACTGAAGCTTTCTTT,CASSPRVKNTEAFF
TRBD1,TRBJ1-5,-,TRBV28,TGTGCCAGCAGTTCAACCGCGGGACAGGGGGCACAGGAGCCCCAGCATTTT,CASSSTAGQGAQEPQHF
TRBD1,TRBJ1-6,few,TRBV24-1,TGTGCCACCAGTGATTTTGCCCCACCCGCCCGACAGGGGGAGTCCTATAATTCACCCCTCCACTTT,CATSDFAPPARQGESYNSPLHF
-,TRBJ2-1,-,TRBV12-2,TGTGCAAGTCGCTTAAGGTTAAGAGCGGGGGAGCAGTTCTTC,CASRLRLRAGEQFF
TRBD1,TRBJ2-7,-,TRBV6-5,TGTGCCAGCAGTTACGGGACAGGGGGCGAGCAGTACTTC,CASSYGTGGEQYF
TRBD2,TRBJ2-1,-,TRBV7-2,TGTGCCAGCAGCCAGGGACTAGCATTGAATGAGCAGTTCTTC,CASSQGLALNEQFF
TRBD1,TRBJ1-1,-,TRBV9,TGTGCCAGCAGCACGGGACAGGCCTCTGAAGCTTTCTTT,CASSTGQASEAFF
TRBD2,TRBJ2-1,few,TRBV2,TGTGCCAGCAGTGCTCGTGGACTAGCTAACAATGAGCAGTTCTTC,CASSARGLANNEQFF
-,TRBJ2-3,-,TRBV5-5,TGTGCCAGCAGATACGGACTTACACGCACAGATACGCAGTATTTT,CASRYGLTRTDTQYF